Listed here are 21 T cell receptor beta chains from one sample, sequenced in a study of radiotherapy plus CTLA-4 blockade in lung cancer. Method: immunoSEQ multiplex PCR; TCRdb's copy keeps in-frame clones and lacks some. The sample records roughly 78,000 clones, around four fifths being singletons. The starting material was peripheral blood, obtained from a patient treated with radiotherapy plus ipilimumab. These receptors all stem from a human donor with non-small cell lung cancer who had a complete response to radiotherapy plus ipilimumab.

The J gene is TRBJ1-3, the V gene TRBV27; 7 bases map to TRBD1. The junction had 8 bases not matched to a gene; V was cut back by 5 bases and J by 4 bases. The CDR3 length is 15 residues. Germline values: CDR1 MNHEY, CDR2 SMNVEV (reference sequence). The CDR3 is CASSTTTGKGNTIYF. The CDR3 bases are TGTGCCAGCAGTACCACGACAGGGAAGGGAAACACCATATATTTT.

The rearrangement joins TRBV30 to TRBJ2-1; 7 positions match TRBD1. CDR1 is GTSNPN, CDR2 SVGIG, per germline (reference sequence). The CDR3 contains 14 residues. V dropped 2 bases and J dropped 2; count of bases not matched to a gene: 3. The CDR3 region is CAWSRGGAYNEQFF. The CDR3 DNA reads TGTGCCTGGAGTAGAGGGGGCGCCTACAATGAGCAGTTCTTC.

The genes are TRBV6-1 and TRBJ1-3, with D perhaps matching TRBD1 (5 bases). CDR3 length: 15 residues. V lost 6 bases, J lost 4 bases, and 16 bases lay in between. Per germline, CDR1 MNHNS and CDR2 SASEGT. The CDR3 sequence: CASREMGQGGNTIYF. The CDR3 nucleotides read TGTGCCAGCAGGGAAATGGGGCAGGGCGGAAACACCATATATTTT.

Turning to this clone: One junction end does not reproduce the germline sequence, and a read error may be involved. In the same sample, other DNA sequences code for this CDR3. The chain has TRBV5-6 and TRBJ1-2; the D gene is possibly TRBD1 (5 bases). Germline CDR1 is SGHDT and CDR2 is YYEEEE. The CDR3 sequence is 13 residues long. CDR3 coding DNA: TGCGCCAGCAGCGTGACAGATAACTATGGCTACACCTTC. Its translation is CASSVTDNYGYTF. The full variable domain, its missing parts supplied by reference TRBV5-6 and TRBJ1-2, is DAGVTQSPTHLIKTRGQQVTLRCSPKSGHDTVSWYQQALGQGPQFIFQYYEEEERQRGNFPDRFSGHQFPNYSSELNVNALLLGDSALYLCASSVTDNYGYTFGSGTRLTVV.

This chain uses TRBV27 with TRBJ1-2; D unclear. Trimming left V 0 bases short and J 4 bases short, with 12 bases between. The CDR3 is 15 residues long. In germline, CDR1 is MNHEY, CDR2 SMNVEV (reference sequence). The CDR3 reads CASSLSFPRTYGYTF. As DNA, the CDR3 is TGTGCCAGCAGTTTATCGTTTCCGAGAACCTATGGCTACACCTTC.

V gene TRBV5-1 combines with J gene TRBJ2-1; TRBD2 agrees at 13 bases. The CDR3 contains 15 residues. Germline CDR1 is SGHRS and CDR2 is YFSETQ. J lost 5 bases, V lost 5 bases, and 4 bases had no gene match. The CDR3 is CASRIGTSGNNEQFF. In DNA form, the CDR3 reads TGCGCCAGCAGGATTGGGACTAGCGGGAACAATGAGCAGTTCTTC.

CDR3 residues: CASSPRLGANEKLFF. The CDR3 DNA reads TGTGCCAGCTCACCACGTTTGGGGGCTAATGAAAAACTGTTTTTT. The rearrangement uses TRBV18 and TRBJ1-4, with D perhaps matching TRBD1 (5 bases). Between the trimmed V and J ends, which lost 1 base and 3 bases, there was a span of 9 bases. The germline V gene has CDR1 KGHSH and CDR2 LQKENI. The CDR3 loop spans 15 amino acids.

This clone is a singleton in its sample. The J gene is TRBJ2-5, the V gene TRBV19, with D tentatively TRBD2 (6 bases). This CDR3 has 14 amino acids. CDR1 is LNHDA, CDR2 SQIVND, per germline (reference sequence). The V end lost 5 bases, the J end lost 1 base, and 11 bases lay between the germline ends. CDR3 amino acids: CASSWGVSQETQYF. CDR3 DNA: TGTGCCAGTAGTTGGGGGGTTTCCCAAGAGACCCAGTACTTC.

The genes are TRBV7-9 and TRBJ2-2; D may be TRBD1 or TRBD2 (5 bases each). Germline CDR1 SEHNR, CDR2 FQNEAQ (reference sequence). V gave up 5 bases and J gave up 2 bases, with 12 bases separating them. The CDR3 extends over 15 amino acids. CDR3 protein: CASSRFGGNTGELFF. The CDR3 coding sequence is TGTGCCAGCAGCCGCTTTGGGGGAAACACCGGGGAGCTGTTTTTT.

The CDR3 nucleotides read TGTGCCTGGAGTGGGGATAGGGGGGCCTCCTACAATGAGCAGTTCTTC. Its translation is CAWSGDRGASYNEQFF. This rearrangement joins TRBV30 to TRBJ2-1; either TRBD1 or TRBD2 may supply D (6 bases each). Germline V lookup: CDR1 GTSNPN, CDR2 SVGIG (reference sequence). V lost 1 base to trimming and J lost 0 bases, with 13 bases between them. There are 16 residues in the CDR3. Using reference TRBV30 and TRBJ2-1 for the parts outside the CDR3, the full variable domain is SQTIHQWPATLVQPVGSPLSLECTVEGTSNPNLYWYRQAAGRGLQLLFYSVGIGQISSEVPQNLSASRPQDRQFILSSKKLLLSDSGFYLCAWSGDRGASYNEQFFGPGTRLTVL.

This clone has a single count. The V and J genes are TRBV7-2 and TRBJ2-7, with TRBD1 matching over 12 bases. V gave up 2 bases and J gave up 4 bases; unmatched junction bases: 9. Germline loops: CDR1 SGHTA, CDR2 FQGNSA. This CDR3 region has 17 residues. CDR3 bases: TGTGCCAGCAGCTTAAGGGTCGGGACAGGGGGCGGATACGAGCAGTACTTC. Its translation is CASSLRVGTGGGYEQYF.

V and J are TRBV30 and TRBJ2-5; TRBD1 is a possible D gene (5 bases). Per the germline V gene, CDR1 is GTSNPN and CDR2 is SVGIG (reference sequence). CDR3 length: 14 amino acids. V gave up 1 base and J gave up 5 bases, with 14 bases separating them. The CDR3 DNA is TGTGCCTGGAGTGAAGGGGCAGTTGACGAGACCCAGTACTTC. This codes for CAWSEGAVDETQYF.

The V call is TRBV12-5, the J call TRBJ1-1; a possible D gene is TRBD1 (5 bases). Trimming removed 4 bases at V and 1 base at J, with 13 bases between. Germline V lookup: CDR1 LGHNT, CDR2 FRNRAP. The CDR3 consists of 15 residues. As DNA, the CDR3 is TGTGCTAGTGGTTCTCGGGACTGGCCGAACACTGAAGCTTTCTTT. This encodes CASGSRDWPNTEAFF.

This clone is a singleton in its sample. The chain couples TRBV30 to TRBJ1-1; D perhaps matches TRBD1 (6 bases). Trimming shortened V by 3 bases and J by 5 bases, and 16 bases separated the two germline ends. CDR1 is GTSNPN, CDR2 SVGIG, per germline (reference sequence). This CDR3 contains 14 residues. CDR3 amino acids: CAWSSTTGKTEAFF. The CDR3 DNA reads as TGTGCCTGGAGCTCGACTACAGGGAAAACTGAAGCTTTCTTT. The variable domain in full, with the rest retrieved from reference TRBV30 and TRBJ1-1, is SQTIHQWPATLVQPVGSPLSLECTVEGTSNPNLYWYRQAAGRGLQLLFYSVGIGQISSEVPQNLSASRPQDRQFILSSKKLLLSDSGFYLCAWSSTTGKTEAFFGQGTRLTVV.

The gene calls are TRBV11-3 and TRBJ2-3, with D possibly being TRBD1 or TRBD2 (5 bases each). V lost 6 bases and J 0 bases, leaving 16 bases between the germline ends. The CDR3 sequence is 16 residues long. CDR1 and CDR2 (germline): SGHNT, YENEEA. The CDR3 region is CASRKRGQGSTDTQYF. The CDR3 region has the DNA TGTGCCAGCAGGAAGAGAGGGCAGGGCAGCACAGATACGCAGTATTTT.

This chain uses TRBV5-5 with TRBJ2-3; D is undetermined. Trimming removed 6 bases from V and 5 bases from J, with 7 bases in between. Germline lookup yields CDR1 SGHKS and CDR2 YYEKEE (reference sequence). There are 11 residues in the CDR3. The CDR3, as DNA: TGTGCCAGCAACTTCGAAGATACGCAGTATTTT. This gives the protein CASNFEDTQYF.

The chain is built from TRBV18 and TRBJ1-1; 8 bases agree with TRBD1. The CDR3 is made up of 13 amino acids. Germline V gene sequence: CDR1 KGHSH, CDR2 LQKENI. V shed 6 bases, J shed 9 bases, and the junction held 9 bases outside the gene matches. CDR3 region: CASSLQGDGKAFF. The CDR3, as DNA: TGTGCCAGCTCCCTACAGGGGGACGGTAAAGCTTTCTTT.

The rearrangement joins TRBV21-1 to TRBJ1-4; the table's D call, TRBD1, was not checked against the DNA. TRBV21-1 is classified as a pseudogene. The CDR3 has 15 amino acids. CDR3 residues: CASSKGKDRNEKLFF. The CDR3 DNA sequence: TGTGCCAGCAGCAAAGGGAAGGACAGAAACGAAAAACTGTTTTTT.

This clone showed up just once. The chain has TRBV27 and TRBJ2-3; 9 bases fit TRBD1. Germline V CDR1 and CDR2: MNHEY, SMNVEV (reference sequence). This CDR3 contains 16 residues. V was pared by 0 bases and J by 7 bases, with 8 bases of the junction left unmatched. Here the CDR3 reads CASSLSLPGQGNTQYF. The CDR3, as DNA: TGTGCCAGCAGTTTATCACTACCGGGACAGGGTAATACGCAGTATTTT.

This clone occurred a few times. This rearrangement joins TRBV2 to TRBJ2-1; TRBD2 aligns across 9 bases. Germline CDR1 SNHLY, CDR2 FYNNEI. J was trimmed by 3 bases and V by 6 bases; bases with no gene match: 9. The CDR3 is made up of 16 amino acids. The CDR3 sequence: CASSLGGAGGYNEQFF. For the CDR3, the DNA is TGTGCCAGCAGCCTAGGTGGAGCGGGAGGCTACAATGAGCAGTTCTTC.

The chain recombines TRBV2 with TRBJ1-1; possibly TRBD1 for D (5 bases). This CDR3 spans 13 amino acids. V lost 7 bases, J lost 4 bases, and 13 bases lay in between. Germline V gene data show CDR1 as SNHLY and CDR2 as FYNNEI. CDR3 nucleotide sequence: TGTGCCAGCAAACGGGACTTTCGCACTGAAGCTTTCTTT. Translated, it gives CASKRDFRTEAFF. The complete variable domain, with remaining parts taken from reference TRBV2 and TRBJ1-1, reads EPEVTQTPSHQVTQMGQEVILRCVPISNHLYFYWYRQILGQKVEFLVSFYNNEISEKSEIFDDQFSVERPDGSNFTLKIRSTKLEDSAMYFCASKRDFRTEAFFGQGTRLTVV.